These 5 T cell receptor beta chains were sequenced from one sample in a study of T cell responses to AZD1222 COVID-19 vaccine. Libraries were prepared by immunoSEQ multiplex PCR; TCRdb keeps only in-frame clonotypes and omits some of them. Among about 150,000 clones listed, roughly 91% were seen once. The source material was peripheral blood, sampled on day 0 of AZD1222 vaccination. All receptors come from an adult in good health.

The chain carries TRBV6-5 and TRBJ1-1, with TRBD1 matching over 7 bases. The CDR3 covers 16 residues. V shed 1 base, J shed 2 bases, and the junction held 7 bases outside the gene matches. Germline V CDR1 and CDR2: MNHEY, SVGAGI. CDR3 bases: TGTGCCAGCAGTTACTGGTCAGGGGGGAGAAACACTGAAGCTTTCTTT. It encodes CASSYWSGGRNTEAFF.

CDR3 nucleotides: TGCGCCAGCAGCTTGGGGAGACAGGGGGCGATGTATGGCTACACCTTC. It is translated as CASSLGRQGAMYGYTF. The rearrangement links TRBV5-1 to TRBJ1-2; the match to TRBD1 covers 10 bases. Germline V gives CDR1 SGHRS, CDR2 YFSETQ. V lost 0 bases to trimming and J lost 5 bases; unmatched junction nucleotides: 7. This CDR3 is 16 amino acids long.

This chain links TRBV7-9 with TRBJ1-6; D gene unclear. CDR1 is SEHNR, CDR2 FQNEAQ, per germline (reference sequence). V lost 8 bases and J lost 7, with 9 bases in between. CDR3 length equals 12 residues. CDR3 in amino acids: CASGFPNSPLHF. CDR3 nucleotide sequence: TGTGCCAGCGGATTTCCCAATTCACCCCTCCACTTT. The full variable domain, its missing parts supplied by reference TRBV7-9 and TRBJ1-6, is DTGVSQNPRHKITKRGQNVTFRCDPISEHNRLYWYRQTLGQGPEFLTYFQNEAQLEKSRLLSDRFSAERPKGSFSTLEIQRTEQGDSAMYLCASGFPNSPLHFGNGTRLTVT.

The V and J genes are TRBV7-6 and TRBJ2-6; D uncertain. The CDR3 contains 15 residues. Trimming took off 5 bases at V and 0 bases at J, with 8 bases between the two ends. Germline CDR1 and CDR2: SGHVS and FNYEAQ. DNA for the CDR3: TGTGCCAGCAGCCGATCGACCTCTGGGGCCAACGTCCTGACTTTC. Translation gives CASSRSTSGANVLTF. The entire variable domain, with the rest obtained from reference TRBV7-6 and TRBJ2-6, is as follows: GAGVSQSPRYKVTKRGQDVALRCDPISGHVSLYWYRQALGQGPEFLTYFNYEAQQDKSGLPNDRFSAERPEGSISTLTIQRTEQRDSAMYRCASSRSTSGANVLTFGAGSRLTVL.

The J gene is TRBJ1-1, the V gene TRBV5-1, with a weak D call TRBD1 (5 bases). Looked up from germline, CDR1 is SGHRS and CDR2 is YFSETQ. CDR3 length equals 13 residues. V was cut by 3 bases and J by 3 bases, with 9 bases left in between. This chain's CDR3 is CASSYLTDTEAFF. The CDR3 nucleotides read TGCGCCAGCAGCTACCTGACAGACACTGAAGCTTTCTTT.